The T cell receptor beta chain under discussion was sequenced for a study of cytomegalovirus exposure and HLA in healthy donors. Findings of the study overall: In vitro testing confirmed a few CMV-associated chains as specific for CMV antigens. Altogether, some 170 TCR beta chains were recorded as cytomegalovirus-associated. Subsequent analysis found a tendency for first-cohort TCR clusters to co-occur within the 120 or so validation repertoires.

Trimming left V 9 bases short and J 3 bases short, with 9 bases between. Germline loops: CDR1 MNHEY, CDR2 SVGAGI. The CDR3 is made up of 11 amino acids. Libraries were prepared by immunoSEQ multiplex PCR; TCRdb keeps only in-frame clonotypes and omits some of them. The sample contains some 150,000 clones, roughly nine tenths of which appear only once. On this clone itself: Its antigen is unknown.

Sample: PBMCs. This sequence joins TRBV6-5 and TRBJ2-7; unclear D gene. This clonotype was obtained from a man younger than 35 in good health and CMV-seronegative. The CDR3 is CASGLNYEQYF. The CDR3 DNA is TGTGCCAGTGGCTTGAACTACGAGCAGTACTTC.